This TCR beta chain was sequenced during a study of response to subunit inactivated influenza vaccine. Study-wide findings and caveats: Each seasonal influenza vaccination, the authors suggested, recruits few new T cells.

This clonotype showed up many times. Its antigen is not known. TCRdb re-analysed the RT-PCR reads in MiXCR, keeping a single row per CDR3 protein. This sample has more than 550,000 distinct CDR3 sequences, with approximately 10% found just once. There are 19 residues in the CDR3. Germline lookup yields CDR1 MDHEN and CDR2 SYDVKM. V shed 5 bases and J 0 bases; nucleotides not matched to a gene: 13. The gene calls are TRBV28 and TRBJ2-3, with 11 nucleotides matching TRBD2. This receptor was identified in a man in his fifties who received an inactivated influenza vaccine. Material: PBMCs from blood, obtained on the day of vaccination. The CDR3 loop is CASSEIGTSGRSSTDTQYF. Here the CDR3 DNA reads TGTGCCAGCAGTGAAATTGGGACTAGCGGAAGAAGTAGCACAGATACGCAGTATTTT. Full variable domain (rest looked up from reference TRBV28 and TRBJ2-3): DVKVTQSSRYLVKRTGEKVFLECVQDMDHENMFWYRQDPGLGLRLIYFSYDVKMKEKGDIPEGYSVSREKKERFSLILESASTNQTSMYLCASSEIGTSGRSSTDTQYFGPGTRLTVL.